This TCR beta chain was recovered during a study of cytomegalovirus exposure and HLA in healthy donors. Findings and limits, study-wide: The likely explanation for a cluster of highly shared sequence variants was sequencing artifact.

With 60 Vbeta and 13 Jbeta primers, the PCR was carried out. Authors' analysis steps: Unique TCR beta chains numbered around 80 million in a later analysis, with approximately 10 million shared. Produced via immunoSEQ multiplex PCR; TCRdb's table is partial and in-frame only. D and trimming come from the DNA, and the V and J calls and clone size come from that table. In the table there are some 50,000 clones, 72% of which are singletons. Note on this clone: Its cognate antigen is unknown.

These donors counted as nominally healthy when sampled, but unrecorded immune exposures were likely. Germline values: CDR1 MNHEY, CDR2 SMNVEV (reference sequence). Losses at the gene ends were 3 bases for V and 5 bases for J; bases not matched to a gene: 3. The CDR3 spans 13 residues. This TCR derives from a woman between 50 and 59 years old in good health and CMV-seropositive. This rearrangement joins TRBV27 to TRBJ2-5; 7 positions match TRBD1. Sequencing used PBMCs. The CDR3 DNA reads TGTGCCAGCAGTTTGACAGGGTTGGAGACCCAGTACTTC. It is translated as CASSLTGLETQYF.